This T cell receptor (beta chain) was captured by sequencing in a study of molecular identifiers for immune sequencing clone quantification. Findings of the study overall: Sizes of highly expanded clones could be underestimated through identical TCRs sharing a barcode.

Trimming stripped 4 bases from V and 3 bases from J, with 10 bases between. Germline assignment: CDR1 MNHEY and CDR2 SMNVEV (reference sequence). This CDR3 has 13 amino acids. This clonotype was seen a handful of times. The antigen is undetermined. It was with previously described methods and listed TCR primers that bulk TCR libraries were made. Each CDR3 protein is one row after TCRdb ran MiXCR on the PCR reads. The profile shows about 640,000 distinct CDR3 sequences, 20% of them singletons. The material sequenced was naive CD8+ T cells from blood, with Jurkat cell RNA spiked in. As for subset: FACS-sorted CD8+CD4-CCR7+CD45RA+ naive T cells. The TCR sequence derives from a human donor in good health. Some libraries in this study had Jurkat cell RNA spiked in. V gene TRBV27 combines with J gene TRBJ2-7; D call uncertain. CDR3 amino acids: CASSYGPHYEQYF. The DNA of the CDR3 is TGTGCCAGCAGTTATGGGCCGCACTACGAGCAGTACTTC.